This TCR beta chain originates from a study of response to subunit inactivated influenza vaccine. Study findings and constraints: T cells newly recruited by each seasonal influenza vaccination are few, the authors suggested.

The CDR3 extends over 17 amino acids. V lost 2 bases to trimming and J lost 2 bases, with 18 bases between them. Germline V lookup: CDR1 MNHEY, CDR2 SVGEGT. With respect to this clonotype: No antigen is known for it.

From the RT-PCR reads, TCRdb called clonotypes with MiXCR, one entry per CDR3 protein. Counted here are a few hundred thousand distinct CDR3 sequences, 14% occurring once; the ten biggest clones make up more than 9.5%. The source material was PBMCs from blood, sampled approximately 13 days after vaccination. The receptor's source is a man aged 45-65 years who received an inactivated influenza vaccine. This chain links TRBV6-2 or TRBV6-3 with TRBJ2-5, with D possibly being TRBD1 (5 bases). CDR3 loop: CASSYGRRQRLQETQYF. The CDR3 DNA is TGTGCCAGCAGTTACGGCAGGAGACAGCGCCTACAAGAGACCCAGTACTTC.